This entry lists 20 T cell receptor beta chains sequenced from one sample in a study of cytotoxic CD8 clonotypes in ibrutinib-treated CLL. Profiled with immunoSEQ multiplex PCR; TCRdb holds only in-frame clones, not every one. The table lists 140,000 to 150,000 clones, more than 75% of them singletons. The sample in question was PBMCs, obtained after 24 months of ibrutinib treatment. Receptors originate from a human donor with chronic lymphocytic leukemia.

At least ten counts were recorded for this clone. The chain employs TRBV6-5 and TRBJ2-1; either TRBD1 or TRBD2 may supply D (5 bases each). The germline gives CDR1 MNHEY, CDR2 SVGAGI. Trimming removed 8 bases at V and 4 bases at J, with 9 bases between. The CDR3 spans 12 residues. This CDR3 reads CASWDQYNEQFF. DNA for the CDR3: TGTGCCAGCTGGGACCAATACAATGAGCAGTTCTTC.

The chain joins TRBV4-1 to TRBJ2-7, with D perhaps TRBD1 (7 bases). This CDR3 comprises 16 residues. V dropped 0 bases and J dropped 3 bases, with 15 bases sitting between them. Germline CDR1 reads MGHRA; CDR2 reads YSYEKL. In DNA, the CDR3 is TGCGCCAGCAGCCAAGAAGTGCGGCAGGGGGGCTACGAGCAGTACTTC. Translated: CASSQEVRQGGYEQYF.

The chain employs TRBV6-5 and TRBJ2-7, with D possibly TRBD2 on 5 matching bases. The CDR3 covers 11 residues. Trimming pared 11 bases from V and 0 bases from J, leaving 8 bases between. The germline V gene encodes CDR1 MNHEY and CDR2 SVGAGI. The CDR3 DNA is TGTGCCGCCCGGGGCTCCTACGAGCAGTACTTC. Its protein is CAARGSYEQYF.

The chain carries TRBV6-5 and TRBJ2-7, with D perhaps matching TRBD2 (5 bases). V was pared by 0 bases and J by 6 bases, with 15 bases between. There are 15 residues in the CDR3. The germline V gene has CDR1 MNHEY and CDR2 SVGAGI. The CDR3 sequence is CASSYSRGHGSEQYF. CDR3 DNA: TGTGCCAGCAGTTACTCCCGCGGGCACGGGTCCGAGCAGTACTTC.

The rearrangement links TRBV5-1 to TRBJ2-5, with D unclear. CDR3 length: 13 amino acids. V gave up 4 bases and J gave up 2 bases, with 9 bases separating them. Germline CDR1 SGHRS, CDR2 YFSETQ. CDR3 sequence (DNA): TGCGCCAGCAGCGGCGGCCCTCAAGAGACCCAGTACTTC. It is translated as CASSGGPQETQYF.

The chain is built from TRBV5-1 and TRBJ2-7; 7 bases map to TRBD1. V shed 4 bases and J 5 bases; nucleotides not matched to a gene: 12. CDR1 is SGHRS and CDR2 is YFSETQ in the germline V gene. There are 15 residues in the CDR3. The CDR3 region is CASSQTPTGLDEQYF. CDR3 sequence (DNA): TGCGCCAGCAGCCAGACCCCGACAGGGTTGGACGAGCAGTACTTC.

This chain connects TRBV4-3 to TRBJ2-1; 9 bases line up with TRBD2. The V gene's germline CDR1 is LGHNA and CDR2 YSLEER. The CDR3 totals 17 residues. V shed 2 bases, J shed 7 bases, and the junction held 12 bases outside the gene matches. The CDR3 DNA reads TGCGCCAGCAGCCAACGGGCGGGAGGGCCGCTATTAAATGAGCAGTTCTTC. This translates into CASSQRAGGPLLNEQFF.

A few counts support this clone. The V and J genes are TRBV2 and TRBJ2-7, with 7 bases aligning to TRBD2. J lost 5 bases, V lost 5 bases, and 12 bases had no gene match. The CDR3 contains 15 residues. CDR1 and CDR2 (germline): SNHLY, FYNNEI. The CDR3 region is CASSIRRQGGDEQYF. Here the CDR3 DNA reads TGTGCCAGCAGTATTCGGCGGCAGGGAGGGGACGAGCAGTACTTC.

The chain is built from TRBV7-3 and TRBJ1-5; the D is unclear. The V end lost 2 bases, the J end lost 2 bases, and 4 bases lay between the germline ends. The CDR3 runs to 13 residues. Germline CDR1 reads SGHTA; CDR2 reads FQGTGA. The CDR3 spells CASSLGRNQPQHF. Here the CDR3 DNA reads TGTGCCAGCAGCTTAGGTCGCAATCAGCCCCAGCATTTT. Complete variable domain (other parts from reference TRBV7-3 and TRBJ1-5): GAGVSQTPSNKVTEKGKYVELRCDPISGHTALYWYRQSLGQGPEFLIYFQGTGAADDSGLPNDRFFAVRPEGSVSTLKIQRTERGDSAVYLCASSLGRNQPQHFGDGTRLSIL.

This chain uses TRBV18 with TRBJ2-7; D uncertain. This CDR3 spans 13 amino acids. CDR1 and CDR2 (germline): KGHSH, LQKENI. Trimming stripped 6 bases from V and 7 bases from J, with 16 bases between. Here the CDR3 DNA reads TGTGCCAGCTCCTTAGAGACCCACGGAGAGCAGTACTTC. As protein: CASSLETHGEQYF. Full variable domain (remainder filled in from reference TRBV18 and TRBJ2-7): NAGVMQNPRHLVRRRGQEARLRCSPMKGHSHVYWYRQLPEEGLKFMVYLQKENIIDESGMPKERFSAEFPKEGPSILRIQQVVRGDSAAYFCASSLETHGEQYFGPGTRLTVT.

This clone was seen ten or more times. The V call is TRBV6-5, the J call TRBJ1-2; 7 nucleotides match TRBD1. Germline CDR1 reads MNHEY; CDR2 reads SVGAGI. The J segment lost 8 bases and the V segment lost 6 bases, leaving 12 bases of the junction unmatched. The CDR3 runs 14 residues. CDR3 in amino acids: CASSPPPNRGGYTF. DNA for the CDR3: TGTGCCAGCAGCCCTCCGCCAAACAGGGGAGGCTACACCTTC.

This chain links TRBV11-2 with TRBJ1-2; no definite D call. V gave up 1 base and J gave up 4 bases, with 13 bases separating them. The germline V gene encodes CDR1 SGHAT and CDR2 FQNNGV. CDR3 length: 15 amino acids. The CDR3 DNA reads as TGTGCCAGCAGCTTAGTGGGTGGCAGTCGCTATGGCTACACCTTC. Amino acids: CASSLVGGSRYGYTF.

V gene TRBV15 combines with J gene TRBJ2-7, with D perhaps matching TRBD1 (5 bases). The CDR3 is 17 residues long. From germline, CDR1 is LNHNV and CDR2 YYDKDF (reference sequence). The V and J ends lost 0 bases and 3 bases respectively, with 18 bases between them. The CDR3 bases are TGTGCCACCAGCAGAGATCCCCCCCCCAGGGCTCACTACGAGCAGTACTTC. Protein sequence: CATSRDPPPRAHYEQYF.

The chain combines TRBV6-1 with TRBJ1-3, with TRBD1 as a possible D gene (5 bases). Germline lookup yields CDR1 MNHNS and CDR2 SASEGT. This CDR3 contains 15 residues. Between the trimmed V and J ends, which lost 7 bases and 2 bases, there was a span of 15 bases. The CDR3: CASKLQLGAGNTIYF. The CDR3, as DNA: TGTGCCAGCAAGCTACAACTGGGGGCTGGAAACACCATATATTTT.

V is TRBV19 and J is TRBJ2-3, with 7 bases aligning to TRBD2. The CDR3 spans 15 residues. Germline values: CDR1 LNHDA, CDR2 SQIVND (reference sequence). The ends lost 5 bases at V and 3 bases at J; junction bases unmatched: 8. CDR3 in DNA: TGTGCCAGTAGTCCCGGACTAGGCAGGACAGATACGCAGTATTTT. Amino acids: CASSPGLGRTDTQYF.

The CDR3 coding sequence is TGTGCCAGCAGCTCCCCCGGGCAGTCTCGCAAAAACATTCAGTACTTC. The encoded protein is CASSSPGQSRKNIQYF. J is TRBJ2-4 and V is TRBV7-2; D call uncertain. Germline loops: CDR1 SGHTA, CDR2 FQGNSA. The length of the CDR3 is 16 residues. V lost 4 bases and J lost 3, with 16 bases in between.

The chain employs TRBV19 and TRBJ1-5; TRBD1 agrees at 7 bases. The V gene end was trimmed by 6 bases and the J gene end by 6 bases; junction bases not matched to a gene: 8. The CDR3 covers 14 residues. Germline loops: CDR1 LNHDA, CDR2 SQIVND (reference sequence). CDR3 region: CASRGTAAGQPQHF. For the CDR3, the DNA is TGTGCCAGTAGGGGGACAGCCGCCGGTCAGCCCCAGCATTTT.

This sequence joins TRBV7-9 and TRBJ2-5; D may be TRBD2 (6 bases). V lost 3 bases, J lost 4 bases, and 18 bases lay in between. The CDR3 consists of 16 residues. Germline CDR1 is SEHNR and CDR2 is FQNEAQ (reference sequence). The CDR3 DNA is TGTGCCAGCAGCTTGGGGCGGGAAGGTTGGGGAGAGACCCAGTACTTC. Amino acids: CASSLGREGWGETQYF.

The gene calls are TRBV19 and TRBJ2-3, with TRBD2 as a possible D gene (6 bases). CDR1 LNHDA and CDR2 SQIVND come from the germline V gene (reference sequence). The germline V and J ends were trimmed by 1 base and 6 bases, with 17 bases remaining between them. The CDR3 loop spans 16 amino acids. CDR3 in amino acids: CASSIGRTSGGDTQYF. The CDR3 DNA reads as TGTGCCAGTAGTATAGGGAGGACAAGTGGAGGGGATACGCAGTATTTT.

The CDR3 reads CASSTGTSAFF. In nucleotides, the CDR3 is TGTGCCAGCAGCACCGGGACATCAGCTTTCTTT. The rearrangement joins TRBV27 to TRBJ1-1; TRBD1 is a possible D gene (6 bases). From germline, CDR1 is MNHEY and CDR2 SMNVEV (reference sequence). The CDR3 is made up of 11 amino acids. Trimming left V 6 bases short and J 10 bases short, with 12 bases between.